This entry lists 14 T cell receptor beta chains sequenced from one sample in a study of blood T cell repertoires in COVID-19 (dated by TCRdb to the early 2020s). The method was the immunoSEQ multiplex PCR assay. Drawn from immuneACCESS, this table holds only the in-frame rearrangements with V and J called that TCRdb kept. Clones are partly lost; checked studies trace under half to an unresolved V gene and leave the rest unexplained. Recorded for this sample are 300,000 to 350,000 clones; 80% to 90% of them occurred a single time. The ten largest clones add up to 2.2% of the sample. The sample comprised PBMCs or T cells enriched from blood (not recorded which). These receptor sequences come from a man under 40 who had recovered from COVID-19.

This clone appeared a few times. V is TRBV29-1 and J is TRBJ1-3; a possible D gene is TRBD1 (6 bases). The germline CDR1 and CDR2 sequences are SQVTM and ANQGSEA. This CDR3 is built from 15 residues. V gave up 4 bases and J gave up 0 bases, with 13 bases separating them. The CDR3: CSVGHRADSGNTIYF. In DNA, the CDR3 is TGCAGCGTTGGGCACAGGGCCGACTCTGGAAACACCATATATTTT.

V and J are TRBV25-1 and TRBJ2-7, with TRBD1 matching over 8 bases. The J segment lost 2 bases and the V segment lost 5 bases, leaving 8 bases of the junction unmatched. Germline loops: CDR1 MGHDK, CDR2 SYGVNS. CDR3 length: 15 residues. The CDR3 sequence is CASSIGQGTTYEQYF. The CDR3 DNA is TGTGCCAGCAGTATCGGACAGGGTACGACCTACGAGCAGTACTTC.

The chain couples TRBV4-2 to TRBJ2-4; tentatively, D is TRBD1 (6 bases). Germline CDR1 LGHNA, CDR2 YNFKEQ. There are 16 residues in the CDR3. V shed 1 base and J shed 2 bases, with 12 bases lying between them. Here the CDR3 DNA reads TGTGCCAGCAGCCAAGGGTTGCAGGGGACCAAAAACATTCAGTACTTC. Residues: CASSQGLQGTKNIQYF.

This chain uses TRBV27 with TRBJ1-2; D perhaps matches TRBD1 (6 bases). Germline-derived CDR1 and CDR2 are MNHEY and SMNVEV (reference sequence). V lost 2 bases and J 7 bases, leaving 11 bases between the germline ends. The CDR3 is 13 residues long. CDR3 loop: CASSLQGNRGYTF. Written as DNA, the CDR3 is TGTGCCAGCAGTTTACAGGGGAACCGTGGCTACACCTTC.

J is TRBJ2-7 and V is TRBV29-1; no clear D. The V end lost 4 bases, the J end lost 3 bases, and 10 bases lay between the germline ends. This CDR3 spans 12 amino acids. Germline-derived CDR1 and CDR2 are SQVTM and ANQGSEA. The CDR3 is CSVAFPGYEQYF. CDR3 nucleotides: TGCAGCGTTGCCTTTCCGGGCTACGAGCAGTACTTC.

The gene calls are TRBV9 and TRBJ2-2; 11 positions match TRBD1. CDR1 and CDR2 from the germline V gene are SGDLS and YYNGEE. V lost 0 bases, J lost 6 bases, and 10 bases stayed unmatched. The CDR3 contains 18 residues. The CDR3 region is CASSVEGSGTGGAGELFF. The CDR3 region has the DNA TGTGCCAGCAGCGTAGAAGGTTCGGGGACAGGGGGTGCCGGGGAGCTGTTTTTT.

The rearrangement uses TRBV5-1 and TRBJ2-5; TRBD1 matches at 8 bases. The CDR3 runs to 16 residues. Per the germline V gene, CDR1 is SGHRS and CDR2 is YFSETQ. J gave up 4 bases and V 3 bases, and 11 bases lay outside the gene matches. CDR3 sequence reads: CASSSQGAVVGETQYF. CDR3 in DNA: TGCGCCAGCAGCTCGCAGGGGGCGGTTGTGGGAGAGACCCAGTACTTC.

The chain couples TRBV25-1 to TRBJ2-3, with 7 bases matching TRBD1. Germline assignment: CDR1 MGHDK and CDR2 SYGVNS. The CDR3 consists of 14 residues. The V segment lost 2 bases and the J segment 3 bases; nucleotides outside the gene matches: 2. The CDR3 DNA sequence: TGTGCCAGCAGTGAACGGACAGGTACAGATACGCAGTATTTT. This gives the protein CASSERTGTDTQYF.

V gene TRBV5-4 combines with J gene TRBJ1-2, with 7 bases matching TRBD1. The germline gives CDR1 SGHNT, CDR2 YYREEE (reference sequence). The junction had 6 bases not matched to a gene; V was cut back by 2 bases and J by 5 bases. The CDR3 runs to 14 residues. The CDR3 sequence is CASSLKGARYGYTF. In DNA, the CDR3 is TGTGCCAGCAGCTTAAAGGGGGCGCGTTATGGCTACACCTTC.

This clone was observed a single time. This rearrangement joins TRBV11-3 to TRBJ2-1; 9 positions match TRBD1. The germline V gene has CDR1 SGHNT and CDR2 YENEEA. The V segment lost 5 bases and the J segment 0 bases; nucleotides outside the gene matches: 5. CDR3 size: 16 residues. CDR3 residues: CASSKGQGSSYNEQFF. The CDR3 nucleotides read TGTGCCAGCAGCAAGGGACAGGGAAGCTCCTACAATGAGCAGTTCTTC.

The CDR3 sequence: CASSTTGGVSASPLHF. The CDR3 DNA reads as TGTGCCAGCAGCACAACGGGGGGGGTGAGTGCTTCACCCCTCCACTTT. The V gene is TRBV7-2, the J gene TRBJ1-6; weak D call: TRBD1 (5 bases). Looked up from germline, CDR1 is SGHTA and CDR2 is FQGNSA. Trimming stripped 5 bases from V and 9 bases from J, with 20 bases between. The CDR3 spans 16 residues.

The chain carries TRBV5-1 and TRBJ1-2; D ambiguous. The V end was cut by 1 base, the J end by 7 bases, with 14 bases between. Germline lookup yields CDR1 SGHRS and CDR2 YFSETQ. The CDR3 length is 14 residues. The CDR3 spells CASSLRPGLSGYTF. The DNA of the CDR3 is TGCGCCAGCAGCTTGCGTCCAGGTTTAAGTGGCTACACCTTC.

This chain joins TRBV20-1 and TRBJ1-1; TRBD1 might be the D (6 bases). CDR3 length: 14 amino acids. Germline assignment: CDR1 DFQATT and CDR2 SNEGSKA (reference sequence). Trimming took off 3 bases at V and 2 bases at J, with 13 bases between the two ends. The CDR3 coding sequence is TGCAGTGCTAGTAAGGGACACCTTAACACTGAAGCTTTCTTT. Translating gives CSASKGHLNTEAFF.

The V gene is TRBV18, the J gene TRBJ1-4; D is uncertain. Germline loops: CDR1 KGHSH, CDR2 LQKENI. The CDR3 has 14 residues. V lost 0 bases and J lost 6, with 8 bases in between. The CDR3 reads CASSPPAFDEKLFF. CDR3 nucleotide sequence: TGTGCCAGCTCACCACCAGCATTCGATGAAAAACTGTTTTTT.